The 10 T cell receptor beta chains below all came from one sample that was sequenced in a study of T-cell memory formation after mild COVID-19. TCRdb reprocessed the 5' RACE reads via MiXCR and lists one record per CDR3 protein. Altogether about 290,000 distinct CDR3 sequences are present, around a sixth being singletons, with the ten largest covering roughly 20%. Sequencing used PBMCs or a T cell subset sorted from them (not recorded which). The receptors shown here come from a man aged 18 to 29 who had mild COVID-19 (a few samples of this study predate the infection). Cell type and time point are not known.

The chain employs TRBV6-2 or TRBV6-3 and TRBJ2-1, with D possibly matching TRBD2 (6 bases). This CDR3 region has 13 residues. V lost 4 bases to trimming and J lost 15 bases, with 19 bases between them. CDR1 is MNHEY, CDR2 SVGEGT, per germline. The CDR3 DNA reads TGTGCCAGCAGTTTAATGGCGGGGAGTAGTGCGTTCTTC. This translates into CASSLMAGSSAFF.

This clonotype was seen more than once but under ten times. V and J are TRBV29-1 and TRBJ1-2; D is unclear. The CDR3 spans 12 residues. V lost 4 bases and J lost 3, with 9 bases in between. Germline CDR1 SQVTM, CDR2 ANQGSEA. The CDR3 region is CSVAISYYGYTF. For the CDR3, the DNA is TGCAGCGTTGCTATAAGCTACTATGGCTACACCTTC.

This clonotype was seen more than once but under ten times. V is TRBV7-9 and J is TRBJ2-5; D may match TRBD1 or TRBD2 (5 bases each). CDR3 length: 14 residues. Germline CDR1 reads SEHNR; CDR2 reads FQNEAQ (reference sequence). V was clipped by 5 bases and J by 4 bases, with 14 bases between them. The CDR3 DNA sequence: TGTGCCAGCAGCATCATCTCTGGGGGAGAGACCCAGTACTTC. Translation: CASSIISGGETQYF. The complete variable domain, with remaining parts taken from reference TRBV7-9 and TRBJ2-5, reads DTGVSQNPRHKITKRGQNVTFRCDPISEHNRLYWYRQTLGQGPEFLTYFQNEAQLEKSRLLSDRFSAERPKGSFSTLEIQRTEQGDSAMYLCASSIISGGETQYFGPGTRLLVL.

The CDR3 sequence: CASKDNTRGVNTEAFF. CDR3 bases: TGCGCCAGCAAGGATAATACGAGAGGGGTGAACACTGAAGCTTTCTTT. V is TRBV5-1 and J is TRBJ1-1, with D possibly matching TRBD1 (5 bases). The CDR3 has 16 residues. Germline V gives CDR1 SGHRS, CDR2 YFSETQ. The germline V and J ends were trimmed by 6 bases and 0 bases, with 18 bases remaining between them.

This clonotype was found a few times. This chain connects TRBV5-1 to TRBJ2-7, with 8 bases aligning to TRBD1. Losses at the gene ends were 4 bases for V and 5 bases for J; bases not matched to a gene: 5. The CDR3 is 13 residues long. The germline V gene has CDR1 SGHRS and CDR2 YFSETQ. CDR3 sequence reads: CASSRGQDHEQYF. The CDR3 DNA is TGCGCCAGCAGCCGGGGACAGGATCACGAGCAGTACTTC. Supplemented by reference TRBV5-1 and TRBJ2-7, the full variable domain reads KAGVTQTPRYLIKTRGQQVTLSCSPISGHRSVSWYQQTPGQGLQFLFEYFSETQRNKGNFPGRFSGRQFSNSRSEMNVSTLELGDSALYLCASSRGQDHEQYFGPGTRLTVT.

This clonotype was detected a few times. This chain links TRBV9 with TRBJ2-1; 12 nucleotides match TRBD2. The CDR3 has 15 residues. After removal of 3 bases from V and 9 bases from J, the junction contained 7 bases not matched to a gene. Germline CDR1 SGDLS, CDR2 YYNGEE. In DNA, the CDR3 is TGTGCCAGCAGCGAGACTAGCGGGGGCACCTTTGAGCAGTTCTTC. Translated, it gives CASSETSGGTFEQFF.

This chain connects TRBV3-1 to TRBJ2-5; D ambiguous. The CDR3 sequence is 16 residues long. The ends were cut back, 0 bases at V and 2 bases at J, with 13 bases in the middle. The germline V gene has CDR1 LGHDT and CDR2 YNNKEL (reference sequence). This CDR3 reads CASSQEPGSPQETQYF. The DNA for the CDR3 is TGTGCCAGCAGCCAAGAACCTGGGTCACCTCAAGAGACCCAGTACTTC.

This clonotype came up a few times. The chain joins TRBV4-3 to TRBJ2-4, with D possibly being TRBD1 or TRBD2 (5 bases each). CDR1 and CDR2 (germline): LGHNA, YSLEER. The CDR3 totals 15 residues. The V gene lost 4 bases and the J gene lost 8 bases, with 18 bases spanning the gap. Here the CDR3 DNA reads TGCGCCAGCAGCCCACAAGAGGGGCAATGGGACATTCAGTACTTC. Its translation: CASSPQEGQWDIQYF.

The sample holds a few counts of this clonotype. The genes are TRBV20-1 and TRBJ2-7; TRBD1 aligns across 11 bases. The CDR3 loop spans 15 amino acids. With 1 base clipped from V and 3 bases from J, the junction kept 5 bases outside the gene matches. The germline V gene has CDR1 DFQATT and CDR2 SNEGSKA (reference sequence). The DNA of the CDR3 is TGCAGTGCTAGAGTCCCGGGACAGGGGGTCTACGAGCAGTACGTC. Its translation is CSARVPGQGVYEQYV.

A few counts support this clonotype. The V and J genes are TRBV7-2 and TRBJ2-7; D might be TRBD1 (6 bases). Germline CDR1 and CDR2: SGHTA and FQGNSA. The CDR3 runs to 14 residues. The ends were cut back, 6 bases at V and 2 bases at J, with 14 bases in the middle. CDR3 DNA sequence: TGTGCCAGCAGTAGGGACATTACTCCCTACGAGCAGTACGTC. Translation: CASSRDITPYEQYV.